These 7 T cell receptor beta chains were all obtained from the same sample, sequenced in a study of shared clonotypes between healthy human individuals. Assay used: immunoSEQ multiplex PCR; TCRdb lists only in-frame clones, some missing. The sample carries 2.3 million or so clones, roughly 93% recorded once. The specimen sequenced was naive CD4+ T cells from PBMCs. Subset denoted: CD45RA+ positively selected. These receptors came from a man younger than 35 in good health. Some clones in this sample may be carry-over from other donors' samples.

The chain recombines TRBV7-3 with TRBJ2-1; 10 nucleotides agree with TRBD2. After removal of 5 bases from V and 8 bases from J, the junction contained 9 bases not matched to a gene. CDR3 size: 15 residues. Germline values: CDR1 SGHTA, CDR2 FQGTGA. The CDR3 loop reads CASSPRASGSYEQFF. CDR3 DNA sequence: TGTGCCAGCAGCCCCAGGGCTAGCGGGAGCTATGAGCAGTTCTTC. The full variable domain, with the rest looked up from reference TRBV7-3 and TRBJ2-1, is GAGVSQTPSNKVTEKGKYVELRCDPISGHTALYWYRQSLGQGPEFLIYFQGTGAADDSGLPNDRFFAVRPEGSVSTLKIQRTERGDSAVYLCASSPRASGSYEQFFGPGTRLTVL.

As for this clone: Other DNA sequences in this specimen translate into the identical CDR3. The rearrangement uses TRBV30 and TRBJ2-5, with D perhaps TRBD1 (6 bases). Trimming left V 0 bases short and J 4 bases short, with 9 bases between. Germline V gene data show CDR1 as GTSNPN and CDR2 as SVGIG (reference sequence). CDR3 length equals 13 residues. CDR3 nucleotide sequence: TGTGCCTGGAGTGTTGGGGGCTCAGAGACCCAGTACTTC. This gives the protein CAWSVGGSETQYF. Based on the CDR3 plus reference TRBV30 and TRBJ2-5, the full variable domain is SQTIHQWPATLVQPVGSPLSLECTVEGTSNPNLYWYRQAAGRGLQLLFYSVGIGQISSEVPQNLSASRPQDRQFILSSKKLLLSDSGFYLCAWSVGGSETQYFGPGTRLLVL.

V gene TRBV5-1 combines with J gene TRBJ1-5; D is unclear. CDR1 and CDR2 from the germline V gene are SGHRS and YFSETQ. CDR3 size: 14 residues. V dropped 4 bases and J dropped 7 bases, with 15 bases sitting between them. This CDR3 reads CASSPGRGDQPQHF. DNA for the CDR3: TGCGCCAGCAGCCCTGGCCGCGGCGACCAGCCCCAGCATTTT. Full variable domain (missing parts from reference TRBV5-1 and TRBJ1-5): KAGVTQTPRYLIKTRGQQVTLSCSPISGHRSVSWYQQTPGQGLQFLFEYFSETQRNKGNFPGRFSGRQFSNSRSEMNVSTLELGDSALYLCASSPGRGDQPQHFGDGTRLSIL.

This chain uses TRBV5-1 with TRBJ2-1; 7 nucleotides line up with TRBD1. Germline CDR1 reads SGHRS; CDR2 reads YFSETQ. The V segment lost 0 bases and the J segment 6 bases; nucleotides outside the gene matches: 6. This CDR3 is 15 amino acids long. In DNA, the CDR3 is TGCGCCAGCAGCTTGGAACAGGGGAGATTCAATGAGCAGTTCTTC. The encoded protein is CASSLEQGRFNEQFF.

The chain couples TRBV5-4 to TRBJ2-7, with 11 bases identical to TRBD2. Looked up from germline, CDR1 is SGHNT and CDR2 is YYREEE (reference sequence). The V gene end was trimmed by 1 base and the J gene end by 0 bases; junction bases not matched to a gene: 9. CDR3 length: 18 residues. The CDR3 bases are TGTGCCAGCAGCTTGCACAGTCTTACTAGCGGGAGCTCCTACGAGCAGTACTTC. Residues: CASSLHSLTSGSSYEQYF.

The chain is built from TRBV2 and TRBJ1-1, with 9 nucleotides matching TRBD1. The CDR3 extends over 14 amino acids. Germline V gene sequence: CDR1 SNHLY, CDR2 FYNNEI. The junction had 8 bases not matched to a gene; V was cut back by 6 bases and J by 6 bases. Here the CDR3 reads CASSAEGTGPEAFF. DNA of the CDR3: TGTGCCAGCAGCGCCGAAGGGACAGGGCCTGAAGCTTTCTTT.

This chain uses TRBV5-1 with TRBJ1-3, with D possibly being TRBD1 (6 bases). The CDR3 spans 14 residues. Trimming took 0 bases from V and 5 from J, leaving 9 bases between them. CDR1 is SGHRS and CDR2 is YFSETQ in the germline V gene. CDR3 loop: CASSLAGTRNTIYF. The CDR3 nucleotides read TGCGCCAGCAGCTTGGCCGGGACAAGAAACACCATATATTTT.